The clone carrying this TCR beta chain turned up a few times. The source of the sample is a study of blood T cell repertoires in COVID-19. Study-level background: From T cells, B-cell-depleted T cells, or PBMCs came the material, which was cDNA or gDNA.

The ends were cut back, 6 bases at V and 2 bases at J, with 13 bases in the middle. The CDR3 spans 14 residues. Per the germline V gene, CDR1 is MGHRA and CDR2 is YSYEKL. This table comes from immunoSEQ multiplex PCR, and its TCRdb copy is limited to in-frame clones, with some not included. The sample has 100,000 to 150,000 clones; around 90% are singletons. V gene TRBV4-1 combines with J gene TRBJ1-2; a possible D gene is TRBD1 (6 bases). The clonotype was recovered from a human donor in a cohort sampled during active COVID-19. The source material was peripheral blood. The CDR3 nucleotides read TGCGCCAGCAGTTCGGGGGGCAGAAACTATGGCTACACCTTC. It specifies CASSSGGRNYGYTF.